This paragraph reports one T cell receptor beta chain. Its target is unknown. The junction shows a germline mismatch at one end, possibly a read error. Germline CDR1 SGHDN, CDR2 FVKESK. This CDR3 is built from 16 residues. The sample originates from a study of blood T cells in healthy people across ages. General study points: Samples with more naive T cells showed higher observed beta diversity. Not knowing donor CMV status may have confounded expanded clonotype changes.

A second PCR of 7 to 11 cycles used a sample-barcoded 5' primer and a J-beta primer mix. A template-switch adaptor containing 12 random nucleotides labeled each cDNA molecule. Each CDR3 protein gets one entry after TCRdb re-called the 5' RACE reads with MiXCR. Here the sample spans about 640,000 distinct CDR3 sequences, roughly 30% being singletons. A minimum of 6 million PBMCs was isolated per sample. This clonotype originated in a woman older than 75 in good health. The rearrangement joins TRBV14 to TRBJ2-5; possible D gene TRBD2, 5 bases. The end of the DNA is better explained by TRBJ2-4, so the J call may be wrong. Sample: blood. The CDR3 DNA follows: TGTGCCGGCAGCCCTTCCCGTGGCGGGTTCAAAAACATTCAGTACTTC. Translated, it gives CAGSPSRGGFKNIQYF.